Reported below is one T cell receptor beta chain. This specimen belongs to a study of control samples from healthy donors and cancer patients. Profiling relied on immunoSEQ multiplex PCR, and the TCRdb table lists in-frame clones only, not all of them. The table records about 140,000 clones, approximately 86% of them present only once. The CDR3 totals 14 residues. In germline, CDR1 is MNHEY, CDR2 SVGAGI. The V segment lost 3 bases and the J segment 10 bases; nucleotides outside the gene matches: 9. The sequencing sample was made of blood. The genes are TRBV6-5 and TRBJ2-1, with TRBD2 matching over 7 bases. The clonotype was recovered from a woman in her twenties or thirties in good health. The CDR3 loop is CASSYGRAGREQFF. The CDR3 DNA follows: TGTGCCAGCAGTTATGGTAGAGCGGGAAGGGAGCAGTTCTTC.